This T cell receptor beta chain comes out of a study of Ad26.COV2.S vaccination and SARS-CoV-2 variants. About the research overall: A COV1001 Ad26.COV2.S trial-arm participant provided the sample. Intramuscular Ad26.COV2.S at 5x10^10 or 1x10^11 viral particles.

Study-level findings and limits: The TCR breadth and depth analyses may have produced an underestimate of total T cell responses. Vaccine recipients surpassed placebo recipients in spike-specific TCR breadth.

This clone was found once. The antigen is not known. The data were produced by immunoSEQ multiplex PCR, yet TCRdb's version contains in-frame clones alone and is incomplete. The sample holds roughly 350,000 clones, around 88% seen once. Treatment noted: over 15 received Ad26.COV2.S at low or high dose, single or two shots; several received placebo; per-sample allocation not given. Sampling happened 63 days after the first vaccine or placebo injection. Per the germline V gene, CDR1 is SNHLY and CDR2 is FYNNEI. Trimming took 4 bases from V and 0 from J, leaving 9 bases between them. The CDR3 loop spans 14 amino acids.

This receptor was taken from a person between 18 and 59 years old who received the Ad26.COV2.S COVID-19 vaccine or a placebo. Here the sequenced sample was peripheral blood, taken in a trial of Ad26.COV2.S vaccine versus placebo. The rearrangement links TRBV2 to TRBJ1-1; D is perhaps TRBD1 (6 bases). CDR3 in DNA: TGTGCCAGCAGTGTGGGGGGCATGAACACTGAAGCTTTCTTT. Its protein is CASSVGGMNTEAFF.